What follows are 3 T cell receptor beta chains derived from one specimen sequenced in a study of OX40 agonist ivuxolimab in advanced cancers. Profiled with immunoSEQ multiplex PCR; TCRdb holds only in-frame clones, not every one. The repertoire has some 40,000 clones, 89% of them found once; the top ten carry less than 20%. The specimen was CD4+ or CD8+ T cells sorted from blood, collected in a trial of the OX40 agonist ivuxolimab. Every receptor here comes from an adult with an advanced solid tumor such as melanoma, head and neck, liver or kidney cancer.

The chain employs TRBV19 and TRBJ2-1, with TRBD2 matching over 9 bases. Germline values: CDR1 LNHDA, CDR2 SQIVND (reference sequence). The CDR3 sequence is 15 residues long. The trim removed 8 bases at V and 9 bases at J, leaving 14 bases unmatched. The CDR3 reads CASRLWSSGMFEQFF. CDR3 DNA sequence: TGTGCCAGTCGGCTCTGGTCTAGCGGGATGTTTGAGCAGTTCTTC.

This sequence joins TRBV19 and TRBJ2-1; 10 bases line up with TRBD2. Trimming at V came to 3 bases and at J to 4 bases, leaving 3 bases not matched to a gene. Germline-derived CDR1 and CDR2 are LNHDA and SQIVND (reference sequence). The CDR3 sequence is 15 residues long. For the CDR3, the DNA is TGTGCCAGTAGTATCAGCGGGAGGGGGTACAATGAGCAGTTCTTC. Protein sequence: CASSISGRGYNEQFF.

J is TRBJ2-2 and V is TRBV5-1; D might be TRBD1 (7 bases). Per germline, CDR1 SGHRS and CDR2 YFSETQ. The CDR3 is 15 residues long. Trimming left V 4 bases short and J 4 bases short, with 14 bases between. CDR3 residues: CASSEEGATTGELFF. CDR3 coding DNA: TGCGCCAGCAGCGAGGAGGGGGCTACCACCGGGGAGCTGTTTTTT.